This TCR beta chain was retrieved from a study of OX40 agonist ivuxolimab in advanced cancers. Study-level background: Among those treated, three patients had partial responses, one with hepatocellular carcinoma and two with cutaneous melanoma.

Libraries were prepared by immunoSEQ multiplex PCR; TCRdb keeps only in-frame clonotypes and omits some of them. The table records about 17,000 clones, roughly 84% of them present only once. Germline V gene data show CDR1 as SEHNR and CDR2 as FQNEAQ (reference sequence). Trimming removed 1 base from V and 5 bases from J, with 15 bases in between. The CDR3 loop spans 15 amino acids. The chain carries TRBV7-9 and TRBJ2-7; D is undetermined. This clonotype was sampled from an adult with an advanced solid tumor such as melanoma, head and neck, liver or kidney cancer. The source material was CD4+ or CD8+ T cells sorted from blood, sampled in a trial of the OX40 agonist ivuxolimab. The CDR3 DNA follows: TGTGCCAGCAGCTTAGTTGGGCAGTCGGATCACGAGCAGTACTTC. Protein sequence: CASSLVGQSDHEQYF.